A single sample gave rise to the 32 T cell receptor beta chains below, sequenced in a study of T-cell reconstitution after alpha-beta-depleted transplantation in children. Unique molecular identifiers were built into the TCRbeta library. TCRdb re-called the PCR reads through MiXCR, storing one row per CDR3 protein. The repertoire has hundreds of thousands of distinct CDR3 sequences, around 12% of them found once; the top ten carry roughly 0.84%. The sample in question was PBMCs, obtained before TCRalphabeta/CD19-depleted stem cell transplant. These TCRs come from a girl aged 2-10 years with congenital amegakaryocytic thrombocytopenia, due to receive a stem cell transplant.

The genes are TRBV5-5 and TRBJ2-5; TRBD1 is a possible D gene (5 bases). CDR1 is SGHKS and CDR2 is YYEKEE in the germline V gene (reference sequence). This CDR3 region has 17 residues. V was trimmed by 2 bases and J by 5 bases, leaving 22 bases between them. Here the CDR3 reads CASSFYITGGFRETQYF. CDR3 sequence (DNA): TGTGCCAGCAGCTTTTATATAACAGGCGGCTTTCGGGAGACCCAGTACTTC. The entire variable domain, with the rest obtained from reference TRBV5-5 and TRBJ2-5, is as follows: DAGVTQSPTHLIKTRGQQVTLRCSPISGHKSVSWYQQVLGQGPQFIFQYYEKEERGRGNFPDRFSARQFPNYSSELNVNALLLGDSALYLCASSFYITGGFRETQYFGPGTRLLVL.

Ten or more counts support this clonotype. The rearrangement links TRBV11-2 to TRBJ2-6; D is unclear. The CDR3 length is 16 residues. Germline V gene sequence: CDR1 SGHAT, CDR2 FQNNGV. V was cut by 6 bases and J by 4 bases, with 16 bases left in between. The CDR3 reads CASRAPLNSGANVLTF. CDR3 nucleotides: TGTGCCAGCAGGGCTCCTTTAAATTCCGGGGCCAACGTCCTGACTTTC.

The table lists this clonotype with many counts. The chain employs TRBV29-1 and TRBJ1-3; D is undetermined. CDR1 SQVTM and CDR2 ANQGSEA come from the germline V gene. Trimming pared 7 bases from V and 6 bases from J, leaving 16 bases between. The CDR3 is 13 amino acids. The CDR3 reads CSGRGVGENTIYF. In DNA form, the CDR3 reads TGCAGCGGGCGGGGAGTCGGAGAAAACACCATATATTTT.

This clonotype was counted many times. The chain employs TRBV5-1 and TRBJ2-7, with 8 bases matching TRBD1. The CDR3 sequence is 15 residues long. V shed 3 bases and J 9 bases; nucleotides not matched to a gene: 14. The V gene's germline CDR1 is SGHRS and CDR2 YFSETQ. The CDR3 sequence: CASSSTDRGLRVQYF. CDR3 DNA: TGCGCCAGCAGCTCGACCGACAGGGGTCTCAGAGTGCAGTACTTC.

The rearrangement links TRBV30 to TRBJ2-7, with D unclear. Per germline, CDR1 GTSNPN and CDR2 SVGIG (reference sequence). The V end was cut by 1 base, the J end by 5 bases, with 12 bases between. There are 13 residues in the CDR3. The CDR3 sequence: CAWSASISDEQYF. In DNA form, the CDR3 reads TGTGCCTGGAGTGCTTCGATCTCTGACGAGCAGTACTTC.

At least ten counts were recorded for this clonotype. The CDR3 region is CASSPGQAIYEQYF. CDR3 DNA sequence: TGTGCCAGCTCACCGGGACAGGCGATTTACGAGCAGTACTTC. V usage is TRBV18 and J usage is TRBJ2-7; 8 nucleotides match TRBD1. Losses at the gene ends were 3 bases for V and 4 bases for J; bases not matched to a gene: 5. This CDR3 is 14 amino acids long. The germline gives CDR1 KGHSH, CDR2 LQKENI.

Turning to this clonotype: A much larger clone is a single base away; this may be a read error. This chain connects TRBV6-1 to TRBJ2-1; D remains unclear. Trimming pared 6 bases from V and 7 bases from J, leaving 13 bases between. This CDR3 has 13 residues. CDR1 MNHNS and CDR2 SASEGT come from the germline V gene. In DNA, the CDR3 is TGTGCCAGCAGACCAACCGCAACGAATGAGCAGTTCTTC. This gives the protein CASRPTATNEQFF.

The sample holds many counts of this clonotype. At one of its ends the junction is not consistent with the germline gene, which may arise from a read error. The chain carries TRBV12-3 or TRBV12-4 and TRBJ1-1, with D unclear. CDR3 size: 12 residues. CDR3: CASSLGNTEAFF. CDR3 in DNA: TGCGCCAGCAGCTTGGGGAACACTGAAGCTTTCTTT.

This clonotype was counted only a few times. This rearrangement joins TRBV12-3 or TRBV12-4 to TRBJ2-7; 8 positions match TRBD1. Trimming at V came to 8 bases and at J to 3 bases, leaving 18 bases not matched to a gene. This CDR3 is built from 17 residues. CDR3 in amino acids: CASRKGTGNRGDYEQYF. The CDR3 bases are TGTGCCAGCCGTAAGGGGACAGGTAATAGGGGGGACTACGAGCAGTACTTC.

This clonotype has ten or more counts. The V gene is TRBV5-5, the J gene TRBJ2-5, with D possibly TRBD2 on 5 matching bases. Looked up from germline, CDR1 is SGHKS and CDR2 is YYEKEE (reference sequence). V was clipped by 2 bases and J by 5 bases, with 10 bases between them. The CDR3 extends over 13 amino acids. The CDR3 loop reads CASSFGESETQYF. CDR3 nucleotides: TGTGCCAGCAGCTTCGGGGAATCGGAGACCCAGTACTTC.

A single count supports this clonotype. A much larger clone differs by one base, so this may be a read error. The gene calls are TRBV12-3 or TRBV12-4 and TRBJ2-2, with D unresolved. Trimming removed 4 bases at V and 6 bases at J, with 12 bases between. This CDR3 contains 14 residues. In DNA, the CDR3 is TGTGCCAGCAGTTCCCAGTTGTGGGCCGGGGAGCTGTTTTTT. It is translated as CASSSQLWAGELFF.

This sequence joins TRBV6-1 and TRBJ2-5; 9 nucleotides line up with TRBD1. With V trimmed by 6 bases and J by 5 bases, 7 bases remained unmatched. CDR1 is MNHNS, CDR2 SASEGT, per germline. The CDR3 is made up of 14 amino acids. The CDR3 sequence is CASREQGAGETQYF. CDR3 in DNA: TGTGCCAGCAGAGAACAGGGGGCGGGCGAGACCCAGTACTTC.

This chain uses TRBV7-7 with TRBJ2-2; D is ambiguous. Germline CDR1 and CDR2: SSHAT and FNYEAQ (reference sequence). This CDR3 region has 16 residues. Between the trimmed V and J ends, which lost 5 bases and 2 bases, there was a span of 15 bases. The CDR3: CASSRSVLSNTGELFF. The CDR3 DNA follows: TGTGCCAGCAGCCGCTCGGTTCTGAGTAACACCGGGGAGCTGTTTTTT.

This clonotype has just a few counts. V usage is TRBV5-1 and J usage is TRBJ2-7; D may be TRBD1 (6 bases). V was cut by 0 bases and J by 0 bases, with 13 bases left in between. The CDR3 is 16 residues long. The germline CDR1 and CDR2 sequences are SGHRS and YFSETQ. For the CDR3, the DNA is TGCGCCAGCAGCTTGGGCTTGGGGGCATACTCCTACGAGCAGTACTTC. Translation gives CASSLGLGAYSYEQYF. The full variable domain, rest sourced from reference TRBV5-1 and TRBJ2-7, is KAGVTQTPRYLIKTRGQQVTLSCSPISGHRSVSWYQQTPGQGLQFLFEYFSETQRNKGNFPGRFSGRQFSNSRSEMNVSTLELGDSALYLCASSLGLGAYSYEQYFGPGTRLTVT.

This clonotype was seen repeatedly, ten times or more. The chain links TRBV20-1 to TRBJ1-6; D may be TRBD1 (5 bases). The CDR3 is made up of 13 amino acids. The germline CDR1 and CDR2 sequences are DFQATT and SNEGSKA (reference sequence). The V end was cut by 5 bases, the J end by 7 bases, with 12 bases between. CDR3 protein: CSALRGTNSPLHF. DNA of the CDR3: TGCAGTGCTCTAAGGGGCACGAATTCACCCCTCCACTTT.

V usage is TRBV10-3 and J usage is TRBJ2-1; 12 bases are shared with TRBD2. V trimming: 6 bases; J trimming: 4 bases; junction bases outside the gene matches: 10. CDR3 length: 17 residues. CDR1 ENHRY and CDR2 SYGVKD come from the germline V gene. CDR3: CAIRETGLAGPYNEQFF. CDR3 DNA: TGTGCCATCAGGGAGACAGGACTAGCGGGACCTTACAATGAGCAGTTCTTC.

The chain couples TRBV12-3 or TRBV12-4 to TRBJ2-2; tentatively, D is TRBD1 (6 bases). The CDR3 is 13 amino acids. V lost 11 bases and J lost 6, with 16 bases in between. For the CDR3, the DNA is TGTGCCGTCAGTGCACAGGGCTCCGGGGAGCTGTTTTTT. Its translation is CAVSAQGSGELFF.

This clonotype was seen ten or more times. The CDR3 DNA is TGCGCCAGCAGCTTGAGAGGGGATGAGCAGTTCTTC. Translated, it gives CASSLRGDEQFF. The rearrangement uses TRBV5-1 and TRBJ2-1; D may match TRBD1 or TRBD2 (5 bases each). CDR3 length: 12 amino acids. Trimming stripped 1 base from V and 8 bases from J, with 7 bases between. Per germline, CDR1 SGHRS and CDR2 YFSETQ. The complete variable domain, with remaining parts taken from reference TRBV5-1 and TRBJ2-1, reads KAGVTQTPRYLIKTRGQQVTLSCSPISGHRSVSWYQQTPGQGLQFLFEYFSETQRNKGNFPGRFSGRQFSNSRSEMNVSTLELGDSALYLCASSLRGDEQFFGPGTRLTVL.

V usage is TRBV11-1 and J usage is TRBJ2-2; D ambiguous. Trimming removed 3 bases at V and 3 bases at J, with 26 bases between. The CDR3 has 20 amino acids. Germline V gene data show CDR1 as SGHAT and CDR2 as FQDESV (reference sequence). The CDR3 loop reads CASSFQESRLPPWDTGELFF. The CDR3 DNA reads TGTGCCAGCAGCTTTCAAGAGTCACGGCTACCCCCTTGGGACACCGGGGAGCTGTTTTTT. The variable domain in full, with the rest retrieved from reference TRBV11-1 and TRBJ2-2, is EAEVAQSPRYKITEKSQAVAFWCDPISGHATLYWYRQILGQGPELLVQFQDESVVDDSQLPKDRFSAERLKGVDSTLKIQPAELGDSAMYLCASSFQESRLPPWDTGELFFGEGSRLTVL.

In the case of this clonotype: A read error may be the cause here, since a much bigger clone is one base away. The chain couples TRBV29-1 to TRBJ2-7, with D possibly TRBD2 on 6 matching bases. The germline V gene has CDR1 SQVTM and CDR2 ANQGSEA. V lost 6 bases to trimming and J lost 3 bases, with 21 bases between them. The CDR3 totals 15 residues. CDR3 bases: TGCAGCGTAAGAGGAGGGGCCCAAACCCTCTACGAGCAGTACTTC. It translates to CSVRGGAQTLYEQYF.

This clonotype has only a few counts. This chain joins TRBV20-1 and TRBJ2-7; TRBD2 aligns across 14 bases. The germline V gene has CDR1 DFQATT and CDR2 SNEGSKA (reference sequence). The CDR3 loop spans 23 amino acids. With 5 bases clipped from V and 3 bases from J, the junction kept 30 bases outside the gene matches. CDR3 in DNA: TGCAGTGCTTCTTATTTGGGGGGACAGCCCACCGGGACTAGCGGGAGTAAAATCTACGAGCAGTACTTC. It is translated as CSASYLGGQPTGTSGSKIYEQYF.

This chain joins TRBV3-1 and TRBJ1-1; the D is unclear. Trimming removed 8 bases from V and 0 bases from J, with 4 bases in between. The length of the CDR3 is 11 residues. Looked up from germline, CDR1 is LGHDT and CDR2 is YNNKEL (reference sequence). CDR3 region: CASGLNTEAFF. In DNA, the CDR3 is TGTGCCAGCGGTCTGAACACTGAAGCTTTCTTT.

This clonotype has a count of ten or more. The CDR3 region is CASSLRLAGGNEQFF. CDR3 coding DNA: TGCGCCAGCAGCTTGAGATTAGCGGGAGGCAATGAGCAGTTCTTC. The rearrangement links TRBV5-1 to TRBJ2-1, with 10 bases matching TRBD2. V shed 1 base and J 6 bases; nucleotides not matched to a gene: 4. Germline lookup yields CDR1 SGHRS and CDR2 YFSETQ. The CDR3 covers 15 residues.

In its sample, this clonotype was seen a few times. J is TRBJ2-7 and V is TRBV20-1; 12 positions match TRBD2. Germline CDR1 DFQATT, CDR2 SNEGSKA (reference sequence). CDR3 length equals 15 residues. Trimming cost V 6 bases and J 3 bases; bases outside gene matches: 9. CDR3 coding DNA: TGCAGTGCCAATATCAGGACTAGCGGGAACTACGAGCAGTACTTC. It specifies CSANIRTSGNYEQYF.

This clonotype has just a few counts. The chain couples TRBV20-1 to TRBJ2-1; no reliable D call. CDR3 size: 14 residues. V was shortened by 6 bases and J by 5 bases, with 17 bases between the two germline ends. Germline loops: CDR1 DFQATT, CDR2 SNEGSKA (reference sequence). CDR3 amino acids: CSALGALGHNEQFF. Written as DNA, the CDR3 is TGCAGTGCCCTAGGCGCTCTGGGCCACAATGAGCAGTTCTTC.

The rearrangement links TRBV18 to TRBJ2-2, with TRBD2 identical over 7 bases. The junction had 15 bases not matched to a gene; V was cut back by 5 bases and J by 0 bases. Germline lookup yields CDR1 KGHSH and CDR2 LQKENI. The CDR3 loop spans 19 amino acids. CDR3 region: CASSTGLAADRPNTGELFF. The CDR3, as DNA: TGTGCCAGCTCAACGGGGCTAGCGGCCGACCGACCGAACACCGGGGAGCTGTTTTTT.

Details on this clonotype: A read error may explain this, as a much larger clone is one base away. The chain carries TRBV4-1 and TRBJ2-7, with 7 bases that match TRBD1. This CDR3 region has 14 residues. V lost 2 bases, J lost 0 bases, and 1 base stayed unmatched. Germline loops: CDR1 MGHRA, CDR2 YSYEKL. This CDR3 is CASSQRQGSYEQYF. The CDR3 DNA is TGCGCCAGCAGCCAAAGACAGGGCTCCTACGAGCAGTACTTC.

This sequence joins TRBV7-2 and TRBJ2-4; 7 bases line up with TRBD1. The length of the CDR3 is 18 residues. CDR1 and CDR2 (germline): SGHTA, FQGNSA. The J segment lost 0 bases and the V segment lost 3 bases, leaving 11 bases of the junction unmatched. CDR3 sequence: CASSFPRTGELAKNIQYF. In DNA, the CDR3 is TGTGCCAGCAGCTTCCCTAGGACAGGCGAATTAGCCAAAAACATTCAGTACTTC.

This clonotype showed up many times. The genes are TRBV20-1 and TRBJ1-2; 7 bases line up with TRBD1. V gave up 2 bases and J gave up 0 bases; unmatched junction bases: 6. There are 15 residues in the CDR3. Germline values: CDR1 DFQATT, CDR2 SNEGSKA (reference sequence). The CDR3 is CSARTWDSTNYGYTF. CDR3 DNA sequence: TGCAGTGCTAGAACCTGGGACAGCACTAACTATGGCTACACCTTC.

This clonotype showed up just a few times. The genes are TRBV7-8 and TRBJ2-1, with a possible D match to TRBD1 (6 bases). The CDR3 has 14 amino acids. Germline-derived CDR1 and CDR2 are SGHVS and FQNEAQ. Between the trimmed V and J ends, which lost 4 bases and 7 bases, there was a span of 14 bases. CDR3: CASSSQGWINEQFF. The CDR3 DNA reads as TGTGCCAGCAGCTCACAGGGTTGGATAAATGAGCAGTTCTTC.

V and J are TRBV7-2 and TRBJ1-4, with D uncertain. This CDR3 has 15 amino acids. Trimming left V 5 bases short and J 5 bases short, with 15 bases between. Germline V gene sequence: CDR1 SGHTA, CDR2 FQGNSA. The CDR3 loop reads CASSPRRRPNEKLFF. The CDR3 DNA reads TGTGCCAGCAGCCCCAGACGGCGCCCGAATGAAAAACTGTTTTTT.

This clonotype was detected many times. This sequence joins TRBV29-1 and TRBJ2-3, with no clear D. Germline V CDR1 and CDR2: SQVTM, ANQGSEA. CDR3 size: 14 residues. V gave up 2 bases and J gave up 4 bases, with 13 bases separating them. Here the CDR3 DNA reads TGCAGCGTTGAATGGGGTAGGCAGCCAGATACGCAGTATTTT. Amino acid sequence: CSVEWGRQPDTQYF.